Each of the 12 T cell receptor beta chains below was sequenced from the same sample in a study of cytomegalovirus exposure and HLA in healthy donors. PCR primers comprised 60 Vbeta and 13 Jbeta primers. Libraries were prepared by immunoSEQ multiplex PCR; TCRdb keeps only in-frame clonotypes and omits some of them. The sample lists about 93,000 clones, 65% occurring once. The source material was PBMCs. These receptors all stem from a boy between 10 and 17 years old in good health and CMV-seropositive.

The CDR3 nucleotides are TGCGCCAGCAGCATCACAGGGGATAGTGCCCAGCATTTT. Protein product: CASSITGDSAQHF. V usage is TRBV5-1 and J usage is TRBJ1-5; 7 bases map to TRBD1. This CDR3 region has 13 residues. From germline, CDR1 is SGHRS and CDR2 YFSETQ. V was clipped by 4 bases and J by 11 bases; unmatched bases: 9. Supplemented by reference TRBV5-1 and TRBJ1-5, the full variable domain reads KAGVTQTPRYLIKTRGQQVTLSCSPISGHRSVSWYQQTPGQGLQFLFEYFSETQRNKGNFPGRFSGRQFSNSRSEMNVSTLELGDSALYLCASSITGDSAQHFGDGTRLSIL.

This clone showed up just once. This chain connects TRBV2 to TRBJ1-5, with a tentative D call TRBD1 (5 bases). V shed 5 bases and J shed 4 bases, with 15 bases lying between them. The CDR3 totals 15 residues. CDR1 is SNHLY, CDR2 FYNNEI, per germline. The CDR3, as DNA: TGTGCCAGCAGTTACAGAACAGGTGATAATCAGCCCCAGCATTTT. Translating gives CASSYRTGDNQPQHF.

The V and J genes are TRBV5-1 and TRBJ2-1; 10 bases are a match to TRBD2. Germline V gives CDR1 SGHRS, CDR2 YFSETQ. Trimming took 0 bases from V and 4 from J; bases not matched to a gene: 4. The CDR3 length is 16 residues. The CDR3 sequence: CASSLVPSGGYNEQFF. Here the CDR3 DNA reads TGCGCCAGCAGCTTGGTTCCTAGCGGGGGATACAATGAGCAGTTCTTC.

The chain recombines TRBV29-1 with TRBJ2-7; D might be TRBD1 (5 bases). Germline V lookup: CDR1 SQVTM, CDR2 ANQGSEA. V lost 6 bases to trimming and J lost 3 bases, with 12 bases between them. The CDR3 has 12 amino acids. The CDR3: CSVGFDSYEQYF. CDR3 nucleotide sequence: TGCAGCGTCGGGTTTGACAGCTACGAGCAGTACTTC.

This clone was picked up one time. The genes are TRBV9 and TRBJ1-2; 10 bases match TRBD1. The CDR3 covers 15 residues. Germline V gene sequence: CDR1 SGDLS, CDR2 YYNGEE. The ends lost 2 bases at V and 2 bases at J; junction bases unmatched: 3. CDR3 coding DNA: TGTGCCAGCAGCGTCGGACAGGGGGGGAACTATGGCTACACCTTC. It encodes CASSVGQGGNYGYTF. Combining the CDR3 with reference TRBV9 and TRBJ1-2 gives the whole variable domain DSGVTQTPKHLITATGQRVTLRCSPRSGDLSVYWYQQSLDQGLQFLIQYYNGEERAKGNILERFSAQQFPDLHSELNLSSLELGDSALYFCASSVGQGGNYGYTFGSGTRLTVV.

This chain joins TRBV19 and TRBJ1-5, with TRBD1 as a possible D gene (6 bases). V lost 4 bases, J lost 2 bases, and 12 bases lay in between. The V gene's germline CDR1 is LNHDA and CDR2 SQIVND (reference sequence). CDR3 length: 15 residues. The CDR3 DNA is TGTGCCAGTAGTAAGGTGTCAGGGGGCAATCAGCCCCAGCATTTT. Translating gives CASSKVSGGNQPQHF.

This sequence joins TRBV19 and TRBJ2-5; 7 bases line up with TRBD2. This CDR3 contains 13 residues. Germline V gene lookup returns CDR1 LNHDA and CDR2 SQIVND (reference sequence). Trimming removed 3 bases from V and 7 bases from J; junction bases left unmatched: 5. The CDR3 loop reads CASSIGAGATQYF. The CDR3 nucleotides are TGTGCCAGTAGTATCGGTGCGGGAGCGACCCAGTACTTC. Supplemented by reference TRBV19 and TRBJ2-5, the full variable domain reads DGGITQSPKYLFRKEGQNVTLSCEQNLNHDAMYWYRQDPGQGLRLIYYSQIVNDFQKGDIAEGYSVSREKKESFPLTVTSAQKNPTAFYLCASSIGAGATQYFGPGTRLLVL.

This clone appeared a few times. The V and J genes are TRBV9 and TRBJ2-3; TRBD2 matches 8 bases. The V gene's germline CDR1 is SGDLS and CDR2 YYNGEE. With 4 bases clipped from V and 3 bases from J, the junction kept 7 bases outside the gene matches. The CDR3 totals 15 residues. The DNA for the CDR3 is TGTGCCAGCAGCCCCGAGGGCGGGGGGACAGATACGCAGTATTTT. Encoded protein: CASSPEGGGTDTQYF.

This clone was observed a few times. This chain links TRBV29-1 with TRBJ2-1; TRBD2 aligns across 11 bases. This CDR3 is 15 amino acids long. The V gene's germline CDR1 is SQVTM and CDR2 ANQGSEA. The J segment lost 7 bases and the V segment lost 7 bases, leaving 12 bases of the junction unmatched. The CDR3 sequence: CSAGIDSGRANEQFF. In nucleotides, the CDR3 is TGCAGCGCCGGTATAGATAGCGGGAGGGCGAATGAGCAGTTCTTC.

The CDR3 sequence is CAATPGQGANEQFF. In nucleotides, the CDR3 is TGTGCCGCCACACCGGGACAGGGGGCAAATGAGCAGTTCTTC. The genes are TRBV10-3 and TRBJ2-1; 12 bases map to TRBD1. V trimming: 11 bases; J trimming: 7 bases; junction bases outside the gene matches: 9. Germline CDR1 is ENHRY and CDR2 is SYGVKD. The CDR3 consists of 14 residues.

This clone has a count of ten or more. The CDR3 sequence is CASRPGQINEKLFF. In DNA form, the CDR3 reads TGTGCCAGCAGGCCGGGACAGATTAATGAAAAACTGTTTTTT. J is TRBJ1-4 and V is TRBV6-1, with TRBD1 identical over 7 bases. There are 14 residues in the CDR3. Germline V CDR1 and CDR2: MNHNS, SASEGT. Trimming cost V 6 bases and J 4 bases; bases outside gene matches: 5.

In its sample, this clone was seen a few times. This chain uses TRBV4-3 with TRBJ1-2; no clear D gene. V lost 2 bases, J lost 5 bases, and 3 bases lay in between. In germline, CDR1 is LGHNA, CDR2 YSLEER. The CDR3 is 11 residues long. CDR3 sequence reads: CASSQLYGYTF. Written as DNA, the CDR3 is TGCGCCAGCAGCCAACTTTATGGCTACACCTTC.